Listed below are T cell receptor beta chains from one sample, sequenced in a study of response to subunit inactivated influenza vaccine. From the RT-PCR reads, TCRdb called clonotypes with MiXCR, one entry per CDR3 protein. The repertoire holds 500,000 to 750,000 distinct CDR3 sequences, 11% to 15% seen once, with over 8.5% in the top ten. The sequenced sample was PBMCs from blood, obtained 11 to 12 days after vaccination. These receptor sequences come from a man aged 45-60 years who received an inactivated influenza vaccine. Both conserved end residues are part of each CDR3. A D gene is named only where the DNA matches it firmly. Size tells how often a clone was seen (once, few, many) or the class of an expanded clone, and some rows leave it out.

CDR3 length,V gene,J gene,clone size,D gene,CDR3 DNA,CDR3 protein
14,TRBV7-2,TRBJ2-1,few,NA,TGTGCCAGCAGCTCCCCACAGGTCTACAATGAGCAGTTCTTC,CASSSPQVYNEQFF
15,TRBV7-8,TRBJ2-1,few,NA,TGTGCCAGCAGCTTAGACGCGGGAAGGAGGGATGAGCAGTTCTTC,CASSLDAGRRDEQFF
12,TRBV2,TRBJ2-7,few,NA,TGTGCCAGCGGGGGGACAATCGACGAGCAGTACTTC,CASGGTIDEQYF
17,TRBV28,TRBJ2-7,many,TRBD2,TGTGCCAGCAGTTCCCACCTTACGGGGGGGCGCTCCTACGAGCAGTACTTC,CASSSHLTGGRSYEQYF
15,TRBV10-3,TRBJ2-7,many,TRBD1,TGTGCCATCGGTACAGGGGGCGTACGGTCCTACGAGCAGTACTTC,CAIGTGGVRSYEQYF
15,TRBV20-1,TRBJ1-4,many,TRBD1,TGCAGTGCTACACAGGGGGCCCGAACTAATGAAAAACTGTTTTTT,CSATQGARTNEKLFF
18,TRBV14,TRBJ1-2,few,TRBD1,TGTGCCAGCAGCCAAACCGGACAGGGGGCCATCTGGTGGTATGGCTACACCTTC,CASSQTGQGAIWWYGYTF
15,TRBV7-2,TRBJ2-5,few,NA,TGTGCCAGCAGCGCGAGCTTTGGGTACCAAGAGACCCAGTACTTC,CASSASFGYQETQYF
12,TRBV13,TRBJ1-2,NA,NA,TGTGCCAGCAGCGCCGGACAGTTAGGCTACACCTTC,CASSAGQLGYTF
16,TRBV5-1,TRBJ2-1,many,TRBD2,TGCGCCAGCAGCGACCTAGCGGGAGGGATGTTCTATGAGCAGTTCTTC,CASSDLAGGMFYEQFF
16,TRBV28,TRBJ2-1,NA,TRBD2,TGTGCCAGCAGAGGGACTAGCGACAAAGACCACGGTGAGCAGTTCTTC,CASRGTSDKDHGEQFF
16,TRBV6-5,TRBJ2-6,NA,NA,TGTGCCAGCAGTTACGATACAGGGCCCGGGGCCAACGTCCTGACTTTC,CASSYDTGPGANVLTF
14,TRBV10-3,TRBJ1-5,few,NA,TGTGCCATCAGACATGAGGGGTTTGGTCAGCCCCAGCATTTT,CAIRHEGFGQPQHF
13,TRBV28,TRBJ2-7,few,TRBD2,TGTGCCACCGGGGGACTAGACCACTACGAGCAGTACTTC,CATGGLDHYEQYF
17,TRBV7-9,TRBJ2-3,NA,NA,TGTGCCAGCAGCTTAAGGGTAGGGGCGAGAGGCACAGATACGCAGTATTTT,CASSLRVGARGTDTQYF
15,TRBV19,TRBJ1-1,few,NA,TGTGCCAGTAGTATTGCAGGGGCCGTGAACACTGAAGCTTTCTTT,CASSIAGAVNTEAFF
14,TRBV7-2,TRBJ1-4,few,NA,TGTGCCAGCAGCTATGACAGGCGGGGTGAAAAACTGTTTTTT,CASSYDRRGEKLFF
16,TRBV15,TRBJ2-1,NA,TRBD2,TGTGCCACCAGCAGAGTTGGTTTTTGGCGGGAGAATGAGCAGTTCTTC,CATSRVGFWRENEQFF